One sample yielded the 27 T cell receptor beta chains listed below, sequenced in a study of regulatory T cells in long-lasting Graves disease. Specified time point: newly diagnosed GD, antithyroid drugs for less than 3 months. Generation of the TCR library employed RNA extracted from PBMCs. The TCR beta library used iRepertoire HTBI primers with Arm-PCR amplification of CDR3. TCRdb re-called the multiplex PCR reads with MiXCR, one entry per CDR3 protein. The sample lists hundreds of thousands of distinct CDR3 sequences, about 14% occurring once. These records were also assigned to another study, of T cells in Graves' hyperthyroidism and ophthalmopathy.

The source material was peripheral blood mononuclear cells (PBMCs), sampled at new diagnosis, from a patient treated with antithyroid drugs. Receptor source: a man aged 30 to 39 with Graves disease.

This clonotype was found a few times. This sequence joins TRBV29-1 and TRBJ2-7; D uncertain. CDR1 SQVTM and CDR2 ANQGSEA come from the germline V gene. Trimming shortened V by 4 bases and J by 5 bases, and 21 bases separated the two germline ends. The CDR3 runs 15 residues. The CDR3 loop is CSVVDPLRARHEQYF. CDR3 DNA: TGCAGCGTTGTGGACCCCTTAAGGGCACGGCACGAGCAGTACTTC.

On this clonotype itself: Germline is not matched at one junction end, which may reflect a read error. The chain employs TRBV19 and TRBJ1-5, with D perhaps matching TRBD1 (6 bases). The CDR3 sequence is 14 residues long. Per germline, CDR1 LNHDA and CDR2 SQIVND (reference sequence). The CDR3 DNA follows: TGTGCCAGTAGTGCCCCGGGGGGGCATCAGCCCCATCATTTT. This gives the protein CASSAPGGHQPHHF. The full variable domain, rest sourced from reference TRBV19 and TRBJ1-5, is DGGITQSPKYLFRKEGQNVTLSCEQNLNHDAMYWYRQDPGQGLRLIYYSQIVNDFQKGDIAEGYSVSREKKESFPLTVTSAQKNPTAFYLCASSAPGGHQPHHFGDGTRLSIL.

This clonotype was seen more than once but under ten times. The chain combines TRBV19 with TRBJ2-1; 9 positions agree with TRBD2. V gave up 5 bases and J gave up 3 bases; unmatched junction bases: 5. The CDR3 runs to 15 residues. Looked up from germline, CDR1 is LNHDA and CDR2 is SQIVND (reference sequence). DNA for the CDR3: TGTGCCAGTAGTGTGACTAGCGGAGACTACAATGAGCAGTTCTTC. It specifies CASSVTSGDYNEQFF.

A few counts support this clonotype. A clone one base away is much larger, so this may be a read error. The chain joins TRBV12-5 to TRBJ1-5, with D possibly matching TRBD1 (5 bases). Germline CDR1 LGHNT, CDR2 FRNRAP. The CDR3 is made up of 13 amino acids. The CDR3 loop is CVSGTVANQPQHF. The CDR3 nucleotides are TGTGTTAGTGGGACTGTCGCCAATCAGCCCCAGCATTTT.

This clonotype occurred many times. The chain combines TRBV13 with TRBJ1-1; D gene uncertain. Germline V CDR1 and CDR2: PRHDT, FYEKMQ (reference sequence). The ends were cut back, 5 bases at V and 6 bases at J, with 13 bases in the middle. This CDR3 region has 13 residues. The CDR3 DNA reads TGTGCCAGCAGCCCCGAAAGGGAGGCTGAAGCTTTCTTT. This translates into CASSPEREAEAFF.

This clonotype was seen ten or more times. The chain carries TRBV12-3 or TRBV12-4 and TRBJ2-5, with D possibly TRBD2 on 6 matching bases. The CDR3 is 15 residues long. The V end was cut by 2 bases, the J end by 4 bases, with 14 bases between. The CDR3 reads CASSLRRGPLETQYF. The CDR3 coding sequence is TGTGCCAGCAGTTTAAGGCGGGGACCGTTAGAGACCCAGTACTTC.

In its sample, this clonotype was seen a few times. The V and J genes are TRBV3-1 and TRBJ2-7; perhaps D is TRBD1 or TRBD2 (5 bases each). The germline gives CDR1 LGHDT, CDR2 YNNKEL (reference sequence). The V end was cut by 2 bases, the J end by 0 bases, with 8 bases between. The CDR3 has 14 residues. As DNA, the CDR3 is TGTGCCAGCAGCCAACGGGGCCTCTCCTACGAGCAGTACTTC. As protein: CASSQRGLSYEQYF.

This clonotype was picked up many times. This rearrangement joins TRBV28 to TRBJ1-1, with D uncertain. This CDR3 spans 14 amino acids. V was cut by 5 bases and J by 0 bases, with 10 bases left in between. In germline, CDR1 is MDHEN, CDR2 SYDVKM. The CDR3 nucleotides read TGTGCCAGCAGTCGGCCTGAACTGAACACTGAAGCTTTCTTT. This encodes CASSRPELNTEAFF.

The CDR3 region has the DNA TGTGCCATCAGTGAATCGGGCTCCTACAATGAGCAGTTCTTC. Residues: CAISESGSYNEQFF. The rearrangement links TRBV10-3 to TRBJ2-1; D is ambiguous. The CDR3 is 14 residues long. The germline CDR1 and CDR2 sequences are ENHRY and SYGVKD. V lost 3 bases, J lost 0 bases, and 6 bases lay in between.

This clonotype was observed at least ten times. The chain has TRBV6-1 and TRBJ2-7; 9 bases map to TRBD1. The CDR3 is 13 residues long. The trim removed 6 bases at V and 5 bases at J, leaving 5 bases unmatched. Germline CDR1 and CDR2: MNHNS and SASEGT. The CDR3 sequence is CASSRDRAHEQYF. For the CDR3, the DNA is TGTGCCAGCAGCCGGGACAGGGCGCACGAGCAGTACTTC.

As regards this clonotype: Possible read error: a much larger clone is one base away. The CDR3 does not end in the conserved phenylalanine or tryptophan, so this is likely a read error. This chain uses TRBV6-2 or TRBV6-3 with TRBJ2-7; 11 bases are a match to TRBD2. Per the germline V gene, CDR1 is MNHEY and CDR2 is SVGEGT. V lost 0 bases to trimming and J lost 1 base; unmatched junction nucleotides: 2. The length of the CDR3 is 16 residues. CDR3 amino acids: CASSYSRLAGSYEQYL. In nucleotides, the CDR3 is TGTGCCAGCAGTTACTCTAGACTAGCGGGATCCTACGAGCAGTACCTC.

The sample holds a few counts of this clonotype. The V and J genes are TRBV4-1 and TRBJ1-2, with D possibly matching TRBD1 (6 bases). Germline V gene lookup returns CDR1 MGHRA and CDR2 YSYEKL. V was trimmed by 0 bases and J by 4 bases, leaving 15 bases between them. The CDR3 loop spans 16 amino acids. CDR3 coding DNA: TGCGCCAGCAGCCAAGAGGCGGGCGGCAGGGGCTATGGCTACACCTTC. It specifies CASSQEAGGRGYGYTF.

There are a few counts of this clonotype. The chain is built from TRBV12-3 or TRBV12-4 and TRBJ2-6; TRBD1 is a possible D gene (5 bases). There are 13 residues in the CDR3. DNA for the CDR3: TGTGTCACAAGCAGGGCTGGGGCCAACGTCCTGACTTTC. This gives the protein CVTSRAGANVLTF.

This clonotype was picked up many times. The DNA for the CDR3 is TGCAGTGCTAGAGATCAGGGGGGTCCAGCGGGAGGGCCAAACGAGCAGTACTTC. The encoded protein is CSARDQGGPAGGPNEQYF. The V and J genes are TRBV20-1 and TRBJ2-7; the match to TRBD2 covers 10 bases. This CDR3 is 18 amino acids long. The V and J ends lost 0 bases and 5 bases, in that order; junction bases with no gene match: 16. Germline values: CDR1 DFQATT, CDR2 SNEGSKA (reference sequence).

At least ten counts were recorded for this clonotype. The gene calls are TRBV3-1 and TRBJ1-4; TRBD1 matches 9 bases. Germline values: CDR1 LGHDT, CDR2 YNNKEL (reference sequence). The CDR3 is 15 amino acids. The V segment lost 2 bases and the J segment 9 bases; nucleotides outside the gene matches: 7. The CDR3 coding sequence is TGTGCCAGCAGCCAAAGGGACAGGGAGTCCCAAAAACTGTTTTTT. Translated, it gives CASSQRDRESQKLFF.

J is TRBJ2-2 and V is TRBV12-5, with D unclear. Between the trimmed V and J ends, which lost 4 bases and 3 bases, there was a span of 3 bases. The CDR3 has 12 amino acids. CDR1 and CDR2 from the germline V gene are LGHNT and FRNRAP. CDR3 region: CASGSDTGELFF. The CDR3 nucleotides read TGTGCTAGTGGTTCTGACACCGGGGAGCTGTTTTTT.

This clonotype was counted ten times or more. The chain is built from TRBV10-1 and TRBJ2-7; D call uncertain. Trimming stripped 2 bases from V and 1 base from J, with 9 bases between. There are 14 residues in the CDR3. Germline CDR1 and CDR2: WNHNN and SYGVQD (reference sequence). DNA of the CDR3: TGCGCCAGCAGTGAGGCCCTTACTTCCTACGAGCAGTACTTC. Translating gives CASSEALTSYEQYF.

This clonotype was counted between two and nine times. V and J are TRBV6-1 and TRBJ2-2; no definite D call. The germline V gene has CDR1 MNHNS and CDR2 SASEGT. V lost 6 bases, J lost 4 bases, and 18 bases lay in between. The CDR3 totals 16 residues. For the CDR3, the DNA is TGTGCCAGCAGATCCTTTAGCAGGAGTCCCACCGGGGAGCTGTTTTTT. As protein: CASRSFSRSPTGELFF.

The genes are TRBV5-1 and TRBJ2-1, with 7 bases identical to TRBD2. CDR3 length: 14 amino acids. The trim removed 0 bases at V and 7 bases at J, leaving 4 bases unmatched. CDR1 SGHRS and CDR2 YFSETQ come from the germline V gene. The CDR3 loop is CASSLVGRSNEQFF. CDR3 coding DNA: TGCGCCAGCAGCTTGGTCGGGAGGAGTAATGAGCAGTTCTTC.

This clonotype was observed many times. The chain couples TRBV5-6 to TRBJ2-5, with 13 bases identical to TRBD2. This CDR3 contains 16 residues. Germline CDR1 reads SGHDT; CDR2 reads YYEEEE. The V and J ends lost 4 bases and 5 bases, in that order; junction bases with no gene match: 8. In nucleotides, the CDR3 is TGTGCCAGCAGCGCGCCCGGGACTAGCGGGAAGGAGACCCAGTACTTC. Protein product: CASSAPGTSGKETQYF.

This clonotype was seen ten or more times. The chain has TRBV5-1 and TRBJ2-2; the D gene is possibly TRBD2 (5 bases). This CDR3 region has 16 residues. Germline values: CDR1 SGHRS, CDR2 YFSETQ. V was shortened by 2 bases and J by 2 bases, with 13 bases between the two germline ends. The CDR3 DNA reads TGCGCCAGCAGCTTCGAGGGCCAAAGTAACACCGGGGAGCTGTTTTTT. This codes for CASSFEGQSNTGELFF.

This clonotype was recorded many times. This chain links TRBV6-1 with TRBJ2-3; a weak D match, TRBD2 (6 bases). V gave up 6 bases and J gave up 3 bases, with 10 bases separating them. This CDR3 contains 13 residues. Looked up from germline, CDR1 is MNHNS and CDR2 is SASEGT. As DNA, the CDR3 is TGTGCCAGCAGGCGGGACGCAACAGATACGCAGTATTTT. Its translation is CASRRDATDTQYF.

CDR3: CASREGGGELFF. CDR3 coding DNA: TGCGCCAGTCGGGAGGGAGGCGGGGAGCTGTTTTTT. The chain links TRBV10-2 to TRBJ2-2; 8 nucleotides match TRBD2. From germline, CDR1 is WSHSY and CDR2 SAAADI. The V segment lost 9 bases and the J segment 7 bases; nucleotides outside the gene matches: 4. The CDR3 runs to 12 residues.

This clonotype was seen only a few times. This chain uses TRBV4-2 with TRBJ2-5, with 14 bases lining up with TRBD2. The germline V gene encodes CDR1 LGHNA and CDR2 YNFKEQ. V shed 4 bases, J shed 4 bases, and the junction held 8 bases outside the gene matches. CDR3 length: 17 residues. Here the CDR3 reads CASSLGGLAGDVETQYF. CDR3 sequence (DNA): TGTGCCAGCAGCCTCGGGGGACTAGCGGGAGACGTAGAGACCCAGTACTTC.

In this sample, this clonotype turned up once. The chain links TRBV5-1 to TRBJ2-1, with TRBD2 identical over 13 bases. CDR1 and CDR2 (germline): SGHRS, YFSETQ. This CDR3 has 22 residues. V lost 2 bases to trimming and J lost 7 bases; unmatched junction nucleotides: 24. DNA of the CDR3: TGCGCCAGCAGCTTATCCGGGACTAGCGGGATATGGGGGAATAGGCGGGGGAATGAGCAGTTCTTC. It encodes CASSLSGTSGIWGNRRGNEQFF. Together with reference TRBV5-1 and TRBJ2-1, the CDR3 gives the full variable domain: KAGVTQTPRYLIKTRGQQVTLSCSPISGHRSVSWYQQTPGQGLQFLFEYFSETQRNKGNFPGRFSGRQFSNSRSEMNVSTLELGDSALYLCASSLSGTSGIWGNRRGNEQFFGPGTRLTVL.

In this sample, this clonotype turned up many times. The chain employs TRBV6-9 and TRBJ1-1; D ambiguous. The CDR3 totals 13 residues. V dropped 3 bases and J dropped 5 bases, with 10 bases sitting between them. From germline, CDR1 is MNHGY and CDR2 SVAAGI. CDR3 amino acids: CASSYVGETEAFF. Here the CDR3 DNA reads TGTGCCAGCAGTTACGTGGGTGAGACTGAAGCTTTCTTT.

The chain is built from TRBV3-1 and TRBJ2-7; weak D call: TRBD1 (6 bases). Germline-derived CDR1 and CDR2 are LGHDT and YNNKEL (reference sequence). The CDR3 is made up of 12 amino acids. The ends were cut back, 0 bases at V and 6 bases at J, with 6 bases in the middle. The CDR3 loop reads CASSQDRGEQYF. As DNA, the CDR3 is TGTGCCAGCAGCCAAGACAGGGGCGAGCAGTACTTC.